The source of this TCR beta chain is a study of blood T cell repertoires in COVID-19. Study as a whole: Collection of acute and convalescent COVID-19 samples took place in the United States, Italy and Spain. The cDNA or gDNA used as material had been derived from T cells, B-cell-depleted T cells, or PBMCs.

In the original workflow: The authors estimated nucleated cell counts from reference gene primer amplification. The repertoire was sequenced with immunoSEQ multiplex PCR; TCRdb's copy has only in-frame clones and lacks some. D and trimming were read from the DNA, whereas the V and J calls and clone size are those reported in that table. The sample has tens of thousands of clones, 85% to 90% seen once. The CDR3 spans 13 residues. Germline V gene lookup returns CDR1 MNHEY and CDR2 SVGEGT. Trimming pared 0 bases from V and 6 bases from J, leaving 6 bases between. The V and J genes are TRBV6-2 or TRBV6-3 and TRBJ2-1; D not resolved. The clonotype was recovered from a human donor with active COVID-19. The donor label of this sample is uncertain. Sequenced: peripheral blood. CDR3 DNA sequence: TGTGCCAGCAGTTACTCACGGGTCAATGAGCAGTTCTTC. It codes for CASSYSRVNEQFF.